These T cell receptor beta chains were read from a single sample in a study of T cells after yellow fever vaccination. TCRdb used MiXCR to reprocess the 5' RACE reads, holding one entry per CDR3 protein. The table has 100,000 to 150,000 distinct CDR3 sequences, roughly 10% seen once. The material sequenced was CD8+ T cells sorted from PBMCs, taken on the day of the yellow fever booster vaccination. All receptors derive from a man between 18 and 29 years old who received the YFV17D yellow fever vaccine. Both conserved end residues are part of each CDR3. The D gene is left open where the match is weak. The size field is filled for only some rows; it gives once, few, many or a size class.

clone_size: NA
v_call: TRBV21-1
d_call: NA
j_call: TRBJ1-2
cdr3_aa: CASSRNRGGFIDYGYTF
cdr3_nt: TGTGCCAGCAGCAGAAACCGAGGCGGCTTTATCGACTATGGCTACACCTTC

clone_size: NA
v_call: TRBV12-3/TRBV12-4
d_call: NA
j_call: TRBJ1-2
cdr3_aa: CATQTAGLDYGYTF
cdr3_nt: TGTGCCACCCAAACGGCAGGGCTTGACTATGGCTACACCTTC

clone_size: NA
v_call: TRBV6-5
d_call: NA
j_call: TRBJ1-2
cdr3_aa: CASRRKLSNYGYTF
cdr3_nt: TGTGCCAGCCGACGCAAACTATCTAACTATGGCTACACCTTC

clone_size: few
v_call: TRBV29-1
d_call: TRBD2
j_call: TRBJ2-1
cdr3_aa: CSDLGLAGGRDEQFF
cdr3_nt: TGCAGCGACCTAGGACTAGCGGGGGGGCGCGATGAGCAGTTCTTC

clone_size: many
v_call: TRBV7-6
d_call: NA
j_call: TRBJ2-3
cdr3_aa: CASSLAQATDTQYF
cdr3_nt: TGTGCCAGCAGCTTAGCGCAAGCGACAGATACGCAGTATTTT

clone_size: few
v_call: TRBV7-9
d_call: TRBD2
j_call: TRBJ2-3
cdr3_aa: CASSLAWGGDTQYF
cdr3_nt: TGTGCCAGCAGCCTGGCCTGGGGGGGGGACACGCAGTATTTT

clone_size: NA
v_call: TRBV6-2/TRBV6-3
d_call: NA
j_call: TRBJ1-1
cdr3_aa: CASSVGQISEAFF
cdr3_nt: TGTGCCAGCAGTGTTGGACAGATTTCTGAAGCTTTCTTT

clone_size: NA
v_call: TRBV25-1
d_call: TRBD2
j_call: TRBJ2-5
cdr3_aa: CASSAWTSEETQYF
cdr3_nt: TGTGCCAGCAGTGCATGGACTAGCGAGGAGACCCAGTACTTC

clone_size: NA
v_call: TRBV15
d_call: TRBD1
j_call: TRBJ1-1
cdr3_aa: CATSMDRENTEAFF
cdr3_nt: TGTGCCACCAGCATGGACAGGGAGAACACTGAAGCTTTCTTT

clone_size: NA
v_call: TRBV29-1
d_call: NA
j_call: TRBJ1-1
cdr3_aa: CSAGMGVAEAFF
cdr3_nt: TGCAGCGCTGGCATGGGGGTGGCTGAAGCTTTCTTT

clone_size: NA
v_call: TRBV6-5
d_call: TRBD1
j_call: TRBJ1-2
cdr3_aa: CASSYSGTGRYGYTF
cdr3_nt: TGTGCCAGCAGTTACTCGGGGACAGGCCGGTATGGCTACACCTTC

clone_size: few
v_call: TRBV6-1
d_call: TRBD2
j_call: TRBJ2-1
cdr3_aa: CALGPQRGDFHYNEQFF
cdr3_nt: TGTGCCCTAGGGCCCCAGCGGGGGGATTTCCATTACAATGAGCAGTTCTTC

clone_size: NA
v_call: TRBV13
d_call: NA
j_call: TRBJ1-4
cdr3_aa: CATSTGINEKLFF
cdr3_nt: TGTGCCACCTCGACAGGCATAAATGAAAAACTGTTTTTT

clone_size: NA
v_call: TRBV4-2
d_call: TRBD1
j_call: TRBJ1-5
cdr3_aa: CASSQEGARGIGQLQHF
cdr3_nt: TGTGCCAGCAGCCAAGAGGGGGCCAGGGGGATTGGGCAGCTCCAGCATTTT

clone_size: few
v_call: TRBV13
d_call: TRBD1
j_call: TRBJ2-1
cdr3_aa: CASSPGQGGYNEQFF
cdr3_nt: TGTGCCAGCAGTCCCGGACAGGGGGGGTATAATGAGCAGTTCTTC

clone_size: few
v_call: TRBV27
d_call: TRBD1
j_call: TRBJ2-7
cdr3_aa: CASSLSPQGAYEQYF
cdr3_nt: TGTGCCAGCAGTTTATCGCCCCAGGGGGCCTACGAGCAGTACTTC

clone_size: few
v_call: TRBV3-1
d_call: NA
j_call: TRBJ1-5
cdr3_aa: CASSQGVAGRGPQHF
cdr3_nt: TGTGCCAGCAGCCAAGGGGTGGCAGGACGAGGGCCCCAGCATTTT

clone_size: NA
v_call: TRBV28
d_call: NA
j_call: TRBJ2-2
cdr3_aa: CASSLIAKGELFF
cdr3_nt: TGTGCCAGCAGTTTAATAGCCAAGGGGGAGCTGTTTTTT

clone_size: NA
v_call: TRBV5-3
d_call: NA
j_call: TRBJ2-5
cdr3_aa: CARGTHETQYF
cdr3_nt: TGTGCCAGAGGGACTCACGAGACCCAGTACTTC

clone_size: few
v_call: TRBV20-1
d_call: NA
j_call: TRBJ1-2
cdr3_aa: CSASVPTSGNDGYTF
cdr3_nt: TGCAGTGCTAGCGTTCCGACAAGCGGCAACGATGGCTACACCTTC

clone_size: NA
v_call: TRBV7-9
d_call: NA
j_call: TRBJ2-7
cdr3_aa: CASSLHYEQYF
cdr3_nt: TGTGCCAGCAGCTTGCACTACGAGCAGTACTTC

clone_size: NA
v_call: TRBV2
d_call: NA
j_call: TRBJ2-7
cdr3_aa: CASRGTGGYEQYF
cdr3_nt: TGTGCCAGCAGAGGGACGGGCGGCTACGAGCAGTACTTC

clone_size: few
v_call: TRBV6-5
d_call: TRBD1
j_call: TRBJ1-2
cdr3_aa: CASSRLDRGLGYTF
cdr3_nt: TGTGCCAGCAGTAGGCTCGACAGGGGGCTAGGCTACACCTTC

clone_size: many
v_call: TRBV7-2
d_call: NA
j_call: TRBJ2-7
cdr3_aa: CASSFHQAYEQYF
cdr3_nt: TGTGCCAGCAGCTTCCATCAGGCCTACGAGCAGTACTTC

clone_size: few
v_call: TRBV20-1
d_call: TRBD1
j_call: TRBJ1-1
cdr3_aa: CSARVQGARVNTEAFF
cdr3_nt: TGCAGTGCTAGAGTACAGGGGGCGCGGGTGAACACTGAAGCTTTCTTT